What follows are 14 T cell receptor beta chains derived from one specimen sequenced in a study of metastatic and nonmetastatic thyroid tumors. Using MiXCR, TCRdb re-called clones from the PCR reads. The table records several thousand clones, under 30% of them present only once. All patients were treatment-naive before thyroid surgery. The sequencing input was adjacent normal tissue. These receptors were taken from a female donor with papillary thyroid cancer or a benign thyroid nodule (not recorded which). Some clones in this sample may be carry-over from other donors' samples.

The CDR3 bases are TGTGCCAGCAGTCAGGACAGGGTTAACCACGAGCAGTACTTC. It specifies CASSQDRVNHEQYF. This rearrangement joins TRBV6-1 to TRBJ2-7; 8 bases align to TRBD1. The germline gives CDR1 MNHNS, CDR2 SASEGT. V lost 5 bases to trimming and J lost 5 bases; unmatched junction nucleotides: 8. There are 14 residues in the CDR3.

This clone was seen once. The CDR3, as DNA: TGCGCCAGCAGCCAAGATAGCGGGGCTGAAGCTTTCTTT. This sequence encodes CASSQDSGAEAFF. The chain joins TRBV4-1 to TRBJ1-1; D call uncertain. Germline CDR1 is MGHRA and CDR2 is YSYEKL. V gave up 0 bases and J gave up 6 bases, with 8 bases separating them. This CDR3 is 13 amino acids long.

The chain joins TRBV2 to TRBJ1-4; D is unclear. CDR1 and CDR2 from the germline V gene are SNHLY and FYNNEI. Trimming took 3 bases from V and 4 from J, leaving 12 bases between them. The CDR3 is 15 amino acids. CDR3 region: CASSENPRNNEKLFF. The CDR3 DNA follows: TGTGCCAGCAGTGAGAACCCCAGAAATAATGAAAAACTGTTTTTT. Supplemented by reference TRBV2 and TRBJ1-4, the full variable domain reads EPEVTQTPSHQVTQMGQEVILRCVPISNHLYFYWYRQILGQKVEFLVSFYNNEISEKSEIFDDQFSVERPDGSNFTLKIRSTKLEDSAMYFCASSENPRNNEKLFFGSGTQLSVL.

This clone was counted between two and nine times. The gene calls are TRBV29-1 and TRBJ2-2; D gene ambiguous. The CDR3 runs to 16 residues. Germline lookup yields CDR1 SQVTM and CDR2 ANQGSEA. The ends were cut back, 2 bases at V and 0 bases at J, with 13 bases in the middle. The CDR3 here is CSVELQTSANTGELFF. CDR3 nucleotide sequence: TGCAGCGTTGAACTCCAGACCTCCGCGAACACCGGGGAGCTGTTTTTT.

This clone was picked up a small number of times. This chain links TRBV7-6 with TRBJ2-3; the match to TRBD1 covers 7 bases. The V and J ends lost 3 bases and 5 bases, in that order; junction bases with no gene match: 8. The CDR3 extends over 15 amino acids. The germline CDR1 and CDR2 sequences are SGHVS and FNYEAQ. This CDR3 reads CASSFGTANIDTQYF. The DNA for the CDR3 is TGTGCCAGCAGCTTCGGGACAGCCAACATAGATACGCAGTATTTT.

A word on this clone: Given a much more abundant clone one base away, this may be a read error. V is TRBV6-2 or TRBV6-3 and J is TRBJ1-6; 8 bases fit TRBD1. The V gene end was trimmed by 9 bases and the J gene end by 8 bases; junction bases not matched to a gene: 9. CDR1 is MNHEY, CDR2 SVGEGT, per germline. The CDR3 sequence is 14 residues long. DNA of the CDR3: TGTGCCAGAAGGGACGACAGGGGCGATTCACCCCTCCACTTT. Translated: CARRDDRGDSPLHF.

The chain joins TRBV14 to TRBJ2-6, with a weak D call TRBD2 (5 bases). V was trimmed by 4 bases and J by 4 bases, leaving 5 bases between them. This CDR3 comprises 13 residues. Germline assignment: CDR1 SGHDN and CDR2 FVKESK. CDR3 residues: CASSRRGANVLTF. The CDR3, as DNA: TGTGCCAGCAGCCGGAGGGGGGCCAACGTCCTGACTTTC.

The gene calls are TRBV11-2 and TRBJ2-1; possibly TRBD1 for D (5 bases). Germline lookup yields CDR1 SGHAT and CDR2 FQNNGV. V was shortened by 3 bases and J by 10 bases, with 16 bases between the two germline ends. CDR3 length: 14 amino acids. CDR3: CASSLIIGAWEQFF. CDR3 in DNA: TGTGCCAGCAGCTTGATAATAGGGGCTTGGGAGCAGTTCTTC.

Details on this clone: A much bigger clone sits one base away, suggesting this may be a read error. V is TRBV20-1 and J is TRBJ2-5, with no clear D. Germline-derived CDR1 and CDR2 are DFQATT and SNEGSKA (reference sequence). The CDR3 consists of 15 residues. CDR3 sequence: CNARTPRQDQETQYF. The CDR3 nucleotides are TGCAATGCTAGAACCCCTCGACAAGATCAAGAGACCCAGTACTTC.

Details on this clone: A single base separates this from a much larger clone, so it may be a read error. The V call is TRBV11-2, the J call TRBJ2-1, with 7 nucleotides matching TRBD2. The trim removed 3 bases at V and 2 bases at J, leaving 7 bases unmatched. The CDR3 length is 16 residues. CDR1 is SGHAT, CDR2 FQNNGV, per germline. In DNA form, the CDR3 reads TGTGCCAGCAGCTTGATGGGTCTAGCGGCCTACAATGAGCAGTTCTTC. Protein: CASSLMGLAAYNEQFF.

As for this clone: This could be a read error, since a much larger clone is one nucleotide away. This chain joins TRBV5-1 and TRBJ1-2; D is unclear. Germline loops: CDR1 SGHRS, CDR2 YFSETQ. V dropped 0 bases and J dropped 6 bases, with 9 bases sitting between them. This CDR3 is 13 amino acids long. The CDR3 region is CASSLADGDGYTF. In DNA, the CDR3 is TGCGCCAGCAGCTTGGCCGATGGGGATGGCTACACCTTC.

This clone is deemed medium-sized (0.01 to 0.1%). In nucleotides, the CDR3 is TGTGCCAGCAGTTACAGCGGGAGGGAGCAGTTCTTC. Its protein is CASSYSGREQFF. V and J are TRBV12-3 or TRBV12-4 and TRBJ2-1, with 9 bases fitting TRBD2. There are 12 residues in the CDR3. V shed 4 bases, J shed 10 bases, and the junction held 2 bases outside the gene matches.

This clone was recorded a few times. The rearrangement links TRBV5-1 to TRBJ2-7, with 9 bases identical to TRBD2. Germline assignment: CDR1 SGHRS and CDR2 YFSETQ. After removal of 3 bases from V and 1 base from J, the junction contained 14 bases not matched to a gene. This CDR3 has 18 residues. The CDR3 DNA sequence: TGCGCCAGCAGCTCATATGGCGGGAGGGCCGGGAGGTCCTACGAGCAGTACTTC. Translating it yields CASSSYGGRAGRSYEQYF.

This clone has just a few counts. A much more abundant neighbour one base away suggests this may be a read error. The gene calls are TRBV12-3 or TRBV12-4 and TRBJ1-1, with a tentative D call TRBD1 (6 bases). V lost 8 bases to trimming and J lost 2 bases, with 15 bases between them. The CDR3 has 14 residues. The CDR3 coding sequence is TGTGCCAGCGAGCCCCAGGGGATAAACACTGAAGCTTTCTTT. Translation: CASEPQGINTEAFF.